A single T cell receptor beta chain is shown here with its context. Its antigen is not known. These data are taken from a study of cytomegalovirus exposure and HLA in healthy donors. Germline assignment: CDR1 SEHNR and CDR2 FQNEAQ (reference sequence). This CDR3 contains 16 residues. Trimming took 5 bases from V and 4 from J; bases not matched to a gene: 5. Study observations and caveats: Earlier analysis found most TCR beta V segments productive about 87% or about 30% of the time. Later analysis identified a missense DCLRE1C variant that was linked to TCR beta V- and J-gene trimming. Generally TCR sequences proved uncommon, though certain public TCRs appeared in numerous donors. Among the sequence variants, a highly shared cluster was likely an artifact of sequencing.

13 Jbeta primers and 60 Vbeta primers were used for the PCR. The method was immunoSEQ multiplex PCR; TCRdb's version includes in-frame clones alone and lacks a portion of them. The data contain about 160,000 clones, 81% of them singletons. This TCR was recovered from a woman in her fifties or sixties in good health and CMV-seronegative. Sequenced input: PBMCs. V usage is TRBV7-9 and J usage is TRBJ2-2; 12 bases are shared with TRBD2. CDR3 in amino acids: CASSVLAGGSTGELFF. The CDR3 DNA reads TGTGCCAGCAGCGTACTAGCGGGGGGCTCCACCGGGGAGCTGTTTTTT. Full variable domain (rest looked up from reference TRBV7-9 and TRBJ2-2): DTGVSQNPRHKITKRGQNVTFRCDPISEHNRLYWYRQTLGQGPEFLTYFQNEAQLEKSRLLSDRFSAERPKGSFSTLEIQRTEQGDSAMYLCASSVLAGGSTGELFFGEGSRLTVL.